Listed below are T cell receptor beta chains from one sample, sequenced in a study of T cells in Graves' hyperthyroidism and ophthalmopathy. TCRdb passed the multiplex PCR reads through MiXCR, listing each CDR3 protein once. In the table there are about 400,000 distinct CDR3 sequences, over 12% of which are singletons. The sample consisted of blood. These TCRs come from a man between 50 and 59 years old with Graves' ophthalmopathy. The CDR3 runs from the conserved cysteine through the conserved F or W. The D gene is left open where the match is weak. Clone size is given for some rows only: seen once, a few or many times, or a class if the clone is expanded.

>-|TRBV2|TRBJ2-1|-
TGTACCAGCAAGGCTAGCGAGAACAATGAGCAGTTCTTC
CTSKASENNEQFF
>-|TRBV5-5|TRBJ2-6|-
TGTGCCAGCAGCTTCTTCGGGACAACAGACTCTGGGGCCAACGTCCTGACTTTC
CASSFFGTTDSGANVLTF
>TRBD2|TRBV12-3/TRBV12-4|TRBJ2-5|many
TGTGCCAGCAGTCCCTCAGCGGGAGCAGAGACCCAGTACTTC
CASSPSAGAETQYF
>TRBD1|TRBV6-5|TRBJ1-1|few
TGTGCCAGCAGTTACTCAGTCGGGACAGGGAGCACTGAAGCTTTCTTT
CASSYSVGTGSTEAFF
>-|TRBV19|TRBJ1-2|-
TGTGCCAGTAGTATTTTAGGGGGGAACTATGGCTACACCTTC
CASSILGGNYGYTF
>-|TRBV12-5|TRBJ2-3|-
TGTGCTAGTGGTTTGGTTGGGCTCACAGATACGCAGTATTTT
CASGLVGLTDTQYF
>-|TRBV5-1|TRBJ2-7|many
TGCGCCAGCAGCCGAAACCCCAGGACTGATACCTACGAGCAGTACTTC
CASSRNPRTDTYEQYF
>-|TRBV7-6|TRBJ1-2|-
TGTGCCAGCAGATCCGAAGGGCCTAACTATGGCTACACCTTC
CASRSEGPNYGYTF
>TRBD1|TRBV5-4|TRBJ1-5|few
TGTGCCAGCAGCGGGGACAGGGCACAGCCCCAGCATTTT
CASSGDRAQPQHF
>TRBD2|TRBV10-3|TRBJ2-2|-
TGTGCCATCAGTGGACTAGCGGGGATAACAACCGGGGAGCTGTTTTTT
CAISGLAGITTGELFF
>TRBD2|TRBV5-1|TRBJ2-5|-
TGCGCCAGCAGCTTGACTAGCGGGAGAGAGACCCAGTACTTC
CASSLTSGRETQYF
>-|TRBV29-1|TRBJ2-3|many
TGCAGCGTTCTTAACCGGGACCTTTCAGATACGCAGTATTTT
CSVLNRDLSDTQYF
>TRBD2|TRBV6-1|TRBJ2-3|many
TGTGCCAGCACCCCAGCGGGAATAAACACAGATACGCAGTATTTT
CASTPAGINTDTQYF
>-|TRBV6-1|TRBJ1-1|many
TGTGCCAGCAGTGAAGCGGCAGACACTGAAGCTTTCTTT
CASSEAADTEAFF
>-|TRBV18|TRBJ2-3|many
TGTGCCAGCTCACTTCAAGTCTCGATAACAGATACGCAGTATTTT
CASSLQVSITDTQYF
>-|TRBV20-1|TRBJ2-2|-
TGCAGTGCTAGGGGACGGAACACCGGGGAGCTGTTTTTT
CSARGRNTGELFF
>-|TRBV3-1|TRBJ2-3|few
TGTGCCAGCAGCCAACGTGCCGGGACACCCTACACAGATACGCAGTATTTT
CASSQRAGTPYTDTQYF
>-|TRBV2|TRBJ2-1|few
TGTGCCAGCAGTGGAGACTTCGCAATCGAGCAGTTCTTC
CASSGDFAIEQFF
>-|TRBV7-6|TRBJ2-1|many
TGTGCCAGCAGCTTAGAAGGGCTAGCGCCGAATGAGCAGTTCTTC
CASSLEGLAPNEQFF
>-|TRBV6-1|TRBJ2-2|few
TGTGCCAGCACCTATAGACCCGGGGAGCTGTTTTTT
CASTYRPGELFF
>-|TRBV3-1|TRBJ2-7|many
TGTGCCAGCAGGGACTACAGAGACGAGCAGTACTTC
CASRDYRDEQYF
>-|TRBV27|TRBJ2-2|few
TGTGCCAGCAGTTTTCAGGGCTCTTGGAACACCGGGGAGCTGTTTTTT
CASSFQGSWNTGELFF
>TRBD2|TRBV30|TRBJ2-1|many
TGTGCCTGGAGTCCGACTAGCGGGATCGGTGAGCAGTTCTTC
CAWSPTSGIGEQFF
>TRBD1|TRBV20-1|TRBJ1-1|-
TGCAGTGCTAGAGGGATAGGCGACAGGGCTGGCACTGAAGCTTTCTTT
CSARGIGDRAGTEAFF
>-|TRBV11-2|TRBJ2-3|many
TGTGCCAGCAGCCCACGAAGTCCAGGGGGCACAGATACGCAGTATTTT
CASSPRSPGGTDTQYF
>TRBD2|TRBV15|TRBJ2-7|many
TGTGCCACCAGCAGAGATCGCGGGAGGGCCAACGAGCAGTACTTC
CATSRDRGRANEQYF
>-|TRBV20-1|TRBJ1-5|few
TGCAGCGCAAAGGACAGTTCCCTTAGCAATCAGCCCCAGCATTTT
CSAKDSSLSNQPQHF
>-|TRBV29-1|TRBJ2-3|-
TGCAGCGTTGTGACGGGACCTAGCACAGATACGCAGTATTTT
CSVVTGPSTDTQYF
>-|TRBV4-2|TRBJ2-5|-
TGTGCCAGCAGCCAACCGACTAGGAACGCAGCGACCCAGTACTTC
CASSQPTRNAATQYF
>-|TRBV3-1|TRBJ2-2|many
TGTGCCAGCAGCCAAGATTCCGGGGAGCTGTTTTTT
CASSQDSGELFF
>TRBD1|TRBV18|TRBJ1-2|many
TGTGCCAGCTCAACAGACAGGGGCTATGGCTACACCTTC
CASSTDRGYGYTF
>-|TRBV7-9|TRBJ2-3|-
TGTGCCAGCACCCCCGTTACAGATACGCAGTATTTT
CASTPVTDTQYF
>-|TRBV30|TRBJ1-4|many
TGTGCCTGGAGTCTCGCAGCAGGCTTGAAAAAACTGTTTTTT
CAWSLAAGLKKLFF
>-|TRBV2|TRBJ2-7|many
TGTGCCAGTAACCGCGGCCCTCCGGGCTACGAGCAGTACTTC
CASNRGPPGYEQYF
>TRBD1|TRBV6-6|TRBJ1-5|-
TGTGCCAGCAGTTACGGGACAGGGGTAGGTCAGCCCCAGCATTTT
CASSYGTGVGQPQHF
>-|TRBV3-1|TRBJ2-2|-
TGTGCCAGCAGCCAAGTCTTGCTAGGCTCCGGGGAGCTGTTTTTT
CASSQVLLGSGELFF
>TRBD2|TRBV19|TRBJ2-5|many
TGTGCCAGTAGTATGGCGGGAGGTGAGACCCAGTACTTC
CASSMAGGETQYF
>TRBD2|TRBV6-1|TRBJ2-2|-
TGTGCCAGCAAAGGACTAGCGGGAGGGCCAGACACCGGGGAGCTGTTTTTT
CASKGLAGGPDTGELFF
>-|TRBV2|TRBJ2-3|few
TGTGCCAGCAGTGAGCTTCGGGAGTTGTTGTATTTT
CASSELRELLYF
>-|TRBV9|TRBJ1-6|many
TGTGCCAGCAGCCAACAAGGGTCACCCCTCCACTTT
CASSQQGSPLHF
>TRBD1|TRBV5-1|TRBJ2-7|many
TGCGCCAGCAGCTTGGATTACGACAGGGATCTCTACGAGCAGTACTTC
CASSLDYDRDLYEQYF
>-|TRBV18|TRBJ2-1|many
TGTGCCAGCTCACCGGGCAGGGTACGTCCGAATGAGCAGTTCTTC
CASSPGRVRPNEQFF
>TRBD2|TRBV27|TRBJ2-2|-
TGTGCCAGCAGTTATCTAGGACTAGCGGCCCACACCGGGGAGCTGTTTTTT
CASSYLGLAAHTGELFF
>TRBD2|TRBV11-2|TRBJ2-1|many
TGTGCCAGCAGCTTAGCTGGCGGGAGGTACAATGAGCAGTTCTTC
CASSLAGGRYNEQFF
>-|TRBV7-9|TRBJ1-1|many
TGTGCCAGCAGCTTACGATTGGATGAAGCTTTCTTT
CASSLRLDEAFF
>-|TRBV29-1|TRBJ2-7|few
TGCAGCGTTGAGGTCGTGGACGGAGGATACGAGCAGTACTTC
CSVEVVDGGYEQYF
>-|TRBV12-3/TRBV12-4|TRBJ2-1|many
TGTGCCAGCAGTCCAGGAACTAATGAGCAGTTCTTC
CASSPGTNEQFF